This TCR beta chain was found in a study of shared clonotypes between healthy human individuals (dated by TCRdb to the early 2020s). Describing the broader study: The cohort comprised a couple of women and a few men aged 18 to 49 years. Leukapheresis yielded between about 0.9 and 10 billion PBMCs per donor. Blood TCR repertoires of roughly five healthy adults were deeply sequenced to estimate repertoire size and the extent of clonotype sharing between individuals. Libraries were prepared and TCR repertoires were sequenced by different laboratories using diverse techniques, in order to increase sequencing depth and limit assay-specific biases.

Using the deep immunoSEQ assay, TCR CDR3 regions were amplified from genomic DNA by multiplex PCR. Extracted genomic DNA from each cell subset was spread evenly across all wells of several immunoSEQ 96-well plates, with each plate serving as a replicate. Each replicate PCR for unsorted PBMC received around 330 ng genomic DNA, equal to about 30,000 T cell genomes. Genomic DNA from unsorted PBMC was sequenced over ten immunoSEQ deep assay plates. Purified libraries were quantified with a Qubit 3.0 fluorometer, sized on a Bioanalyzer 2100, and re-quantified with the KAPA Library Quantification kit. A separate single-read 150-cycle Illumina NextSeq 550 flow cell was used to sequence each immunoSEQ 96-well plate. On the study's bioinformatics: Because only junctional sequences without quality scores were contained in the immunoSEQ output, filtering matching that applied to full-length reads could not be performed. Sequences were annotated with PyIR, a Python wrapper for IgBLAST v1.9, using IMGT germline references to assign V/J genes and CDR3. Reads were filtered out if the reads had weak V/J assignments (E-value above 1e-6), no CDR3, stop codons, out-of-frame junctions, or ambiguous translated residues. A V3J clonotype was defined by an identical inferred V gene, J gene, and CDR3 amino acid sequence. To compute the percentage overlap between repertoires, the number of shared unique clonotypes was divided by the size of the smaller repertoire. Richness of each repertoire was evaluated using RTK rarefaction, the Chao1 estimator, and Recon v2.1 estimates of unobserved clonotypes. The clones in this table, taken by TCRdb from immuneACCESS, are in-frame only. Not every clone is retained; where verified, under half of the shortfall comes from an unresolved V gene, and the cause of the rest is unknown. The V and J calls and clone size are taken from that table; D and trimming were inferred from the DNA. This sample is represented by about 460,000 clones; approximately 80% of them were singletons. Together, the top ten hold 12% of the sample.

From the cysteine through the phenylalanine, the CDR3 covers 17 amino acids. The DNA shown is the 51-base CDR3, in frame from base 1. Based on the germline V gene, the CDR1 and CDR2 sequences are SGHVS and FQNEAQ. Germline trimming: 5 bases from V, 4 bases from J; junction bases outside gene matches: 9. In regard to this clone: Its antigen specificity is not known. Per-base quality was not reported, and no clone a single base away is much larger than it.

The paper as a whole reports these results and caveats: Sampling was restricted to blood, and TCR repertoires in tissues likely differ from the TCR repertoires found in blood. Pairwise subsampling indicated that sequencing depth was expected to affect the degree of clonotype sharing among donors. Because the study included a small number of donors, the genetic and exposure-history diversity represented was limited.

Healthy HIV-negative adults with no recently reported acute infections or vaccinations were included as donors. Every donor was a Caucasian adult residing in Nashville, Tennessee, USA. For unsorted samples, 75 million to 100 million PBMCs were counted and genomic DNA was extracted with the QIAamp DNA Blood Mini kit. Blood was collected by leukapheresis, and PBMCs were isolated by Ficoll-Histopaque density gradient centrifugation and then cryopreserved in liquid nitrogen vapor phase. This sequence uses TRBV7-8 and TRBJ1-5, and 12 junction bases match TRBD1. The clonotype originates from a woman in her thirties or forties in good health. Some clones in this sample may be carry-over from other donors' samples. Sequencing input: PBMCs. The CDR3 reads CASSARDRGLWNQPQHF. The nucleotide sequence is TGTGCCAGCAGCGCCCGGGACAGGGGGCTATGGAATCAGCCCCAGCATTTT.